These T cell receptor beta chains were read from a single sample in a study of T cell repertoires in cytomegalovirus infection. TCRdb used MiXCR to reprocess the reads, holding one entry per CDR3 protein. The sample has some 500,000 distinct CDR3 sequences, roughly 42% seen once. Their specific antigens are unknown. Sequenced material: cultured PBMCs, taken from culture after CMV antigen stimulation. The receptors here all came from a human donor in good health (CMV status not recorded). Some clones in this sample may be carry-over from other donors' samples. Each CDR3 is given with its conserved first and last residue. A D gene is named only where the DNA matches it firmly. Clone size, where shown, is once, few, many, or a class for clones that have expanded.

TRBV7-9	TRBJ1-5	-	-	TGTGCCAGCAGCCCCACAGCGCCCTCTAGCAATCAGCCCCAGCATTTT	CASSPTAPSSNQPQHF
TRBV7-2	TRBJ2-7	many	-	TGTGCCAGCAGCCCTAGAGACTACGAGCAGTACTTC	CASSPRDYEQYF
TRBV7-2	TRBJ2-7	few	-	TGTGCCAGCAGCCCCCGCCGGGGGCCCCTCGAGCAGTACTTC	CASSPRRGPLEQYF
TRBV7-2	TRBJ2-5	-	TRBD2	TGTGCCAGCAGCCCTCGACCCCTAGTAGCGGGGGACCGGGGGGCCCAGTACTTC	CASSPRPLVAGDRGAQYF
TRBV2	TRBJ2-2	-	-	TGTGCCAGCAGTGAAGCGGGCCCGATCAACACCGGGGAGCTGTTTTTT	CASSEAGPINTGELFF
TRBV7-2	TRBJ1-1	few	-	TGTGCCAGCAGCTTATCAGGTTTGCCTGAAGCTTTCTTT	CASSLSGLPEAFF
TRBV7-2	TRBJ2-5	-	-	TGTGCCAGCAGCTACTCGGAAGAGACCCAGTACTTC	CASSYSEETQYF
TRBV7-2	TRBJ2-3	-	-	TGTGCCAGCAGCTTAGACGGGTCCCTCTTCACAGATACGCAGTATTTT	CASSLDGSLFTDTQYF
TRBV7-6	TRBJ2-5	-	-	TGTGCCAGCAGCTTGAAGGACGGAAGGGTGGGGACCCAGTACTTC	CASSLKDGRVGTQYF
TRBV7-8	TRBJ1-1	many	-	TGTGCCAGCAGCTTAGCGCTGTCAAACACTGAAGCTTTCTTT	CASSLALSNTEAFF
TRBV20-1	TRBJ2-3	-	-	TGCAGTGCTAGGTACCCAGCAGATACGCAGTATTTT	CSARYPADTQYF
TRBV11-2	TRBJ2-7	-	-	TGTGCCAGCAGCTTCGGATTAGCTGACTCCTACGAGCAGTACTTC	CASSFGLADSYEQYF
TRBV4-1	TRBJ1-1	-	-	TGCGCCAGCAGCCAAGTCCGGGGAAAAGCTTTCTTT	CASSQVRGKAFF
TRBV20-1	TRBJ1-4	-	-	TGCAGTGCTAGGGACAGCCTTAATGAAAAACTGTTTTTT	CSARDSLNEKLFF
TRBV7-9	TRBJ1-2	-	-	TGTGCCAGCAGCTTTGCGACGGGATTATATGGCTACACCTTC	CASSFATGLYGYTF
TRBV13	TRBJ1-6	-	-	TGTGCCAGCAGCCCCGGAGGGGGTTATAATTCACCCCTCCACTTT	CASSPGGGYNSPLHF
TRBV7-2	TRBJ2-5	many	TRBD1	TGTGCCAGCAGCGCCAGGGGGACGCCACGACAAGAGACCCAGTACTTC	CASSARGTPRQETQYF
TRBV11-2	TRBJ2-3	few	-	TGTGCCAGCAGCTTAAGGGACTCCTCCCAGTATTTT	CASSLRDSSQYF
TRBV7-8	TRBJ2-2	-	-	TGTGCCAGCAGACCTAGACGGACGAACACCGGGGAGCTGTTTTTT	CASRPRRTNTGELFF
TRBV11-2	TRBJ2-7	-	-	TGTGCCAGCACCAAAATTCGCGCACAGGGCTACGAGCAGTACTTC	CASTKIRAQGYEQYF